The 27 T cell receptor beta chains reported below all come from one sample, sequenced in a study of CD8 T cells in Susac syndrome. Reverse transcription of about 0.5 to 1 ug RNA was carried out with random hexamers. TCRdb used MiXCR to reprocess the immunoSEQ multiplex PCR reads, holding one entry per CDR3 protein. The sample carries more than 200,000 distinct CDR3 sequences, about 94% recorded once. Material: CD4+ T cells from PBMCs. These TCRs come from a human donor with multiple sclerosis.

This chain connects TRBV7-3 to TRBJ2-1; a weak D match, TRBD1 (5 bases). This CDR3 has 15 residues. Trimming left V 4 bases short and J 2 bases short, with 12 bases between. Germline assignment: CDR1 SGHTA and CDR2 FQGTGA. This CDR3 is CASSSTAGPYNEQFF. In nucleotides, the CDR3 is TGTGCCAGCAGCTCGACAGCCGGCCCCTACAATGAGCAGTTCTTC. The full variable domain, its missing parts supplied by reference TRBV7-3 and TRBJ2-1, is GAGVSQTPSNKVTEKGKYVELRCDPISGHTALYWYRQSLGQGPEFLIYFQGTGAADDSGLPNDRFFAVRPEGSVSTLKIQRTERGDSAVYLCASSSTAGPYNEQFFGPGTRLTVL.

V gene TRBV24-1 combines with J gene TRBJ1-5, with 8 bases lining up with TRBD1. Germline lookup yields CDR1 KGHDR and CDR2 SFDVKD. The V and J ends lost 5 bases and 2 bases, in that order; junction bases with no gene match: 4. CDR3 length equals 15 residues. CDR3 sequence: CATSGQGPGNQPQHF. The CDR3, as DNA: TGTGCCACCAGTGGACAGGGGCCTGGCAATCAGCCCCAGCATTTT.

This clonotype was recorded once. V gene TRBV3-1 combines with J gene TRBJ2-1; D uncertain. V gave up 1 base and J gave up 9 bases, with 10 bases separating them. Germline V gene lookup returns CDR1 LGHDT and CDR2 YNNKEL (reference sequence). This CDR3 comprises 13 residues. The CDR3 DNA follows: TGTGCCAGCAGCCAAGTCCCGGTCGGTGAGCAGTTCTTC. It encodes CASSQVPVGEQFF.

This clonotype showed up just once. The chain employs TRBV20-1 and TRBJ2-3; 9 nucleotides align to TRBD1. V was pared by 6 bases and J by 2 bases, with 9 bases of the junction left unmatched. The CDR3 runs to 15 residues. Germline-derived CDR1 and CDR2 are DFQATT and SNEGSKA (reference sequence). CDR3 DNA: TGCAGTGCCGCCCAGGGACAGGGACCCACAGATACGCAGTATTTT. Protein sequence: CSAAQGQGPTDTQYF.

This clonotype has a single count. The chain is built from TRBV5-8 and TRBJ2-5; 8 positions agree with TRBD2. V shed 0 bases, J shed 4 bases, and the junction held 5 bases outside the gene matches. CDR1 is SGHTS and CDR2 is YDEGEE in the germline V gene. CDR3 length: 15 residues. CDR3 in DNA: TGTGCCAGCAGCTTGGCCCGGGGGGGTCGAGAGACCCAGTACTTC. This gives the protein CASSLARGGRETQYF.

This chain connects TRBV19 to TRBJ1-5; TRBD1 agrees at 7 bases. From germline, CDR1 is LNHDA and CDR2 SQIVND (reference sequence). After removal of 4 bases from V and 1 base from J, the junction contained 4 bases not matched to a gene. The CDR3 extends over 15 amino acids. Written as DNA, the CDR3 is TGTGCCAGTAGTACCATGACAGGGAGCAATCAGCCCCAGCATTTT. It codes for CASSTMTGSNQPQHF.

The chain has TRBV7-3 and TRBJ2-3, with D hard to call. The CDR3 extends over 12 amino acids. Trimming took 5 bases from V and 4 from J, leaving 7 bases between them. Germline CDR1 and CDR2: SGHTA and FQGTGA. The CDR3 DNA sequence: TGTGCCAGCAGCCCTCGGGCAGATACGCAGTATTTT. It encodes CASSPRADTQYF.

The CDR3 bases are TGTGCCAGCAGCCAAGATCCTCAGGGCGCGGGAGAGACCCAGTACTTC. Translated: CASSQDPQGAGETQYF. The J gene is TRBJ2-5, the V gene TRBV4-2; D possibly matches TRBD1 or TRBD2 (5 bases each). CDR3 length equals 16 residues. The germline gives CDR1 LGHNA, CDR2 YNFKEQ. Trimming removed 0 bases at V and 4 bases at J, with 15 bases between.

This clonotype was picked up one time. The chain carries TRBV30 and TRBJ2-2; TRBD2 matches at 14 bases. V was pared by 3 bases and J by 4 bases, with 1 base of the junction left unmatched. The germline V gene encodes CDR1 GTSNPN and CDR2 SVGIG (reference sequence). The CDR3 runs 15 residues. CDR3 loop: CAWRGLAGGTGELFF. DNA of the CDR3: TGTGCCTGGAGAGGACTAGCGGGAGGCACCGGGGAGCTGTTTTTT.

CDR3 sequence: CASSQERGIAQYF. The CDR3 coding sequence is TGTGCCAGCAGCCAAGAGAGGGGGATAGCGCAGTACTTC. V and J are TRBV14 and TRBJ2-7; the D gene is possibly TRBD1 (6 bases). The V end was cut by 0 bases, the J end by 9 bases, with 12 bases between. The CDR3 runs 13 residues. The germline CDR1 and CDR2 sequences are SGHDN and FVKESK.

The chain combines TRBV12-3 or TRBV12-4 with TRBJ1-4; TRBD1 is a possible D gene (5 bases). The CDR3 is made up of 14 amino acids. V was shortened by 3 bases and J by 4 bases, with 9 bases between the two germline ends. The CDR3: CASSFRGINEKLFF. CDR3 sequence (DNA): TGTGCCAGCAGTTTTCGGGGGATTAATGAAAAACTGTTTTTT.

This rearrangement joins TRBV6-2 or TRBV6-3 to TRBJ2-7; no clear D gene. V was pared by 6 bases and J by 3 bases, with 9 bases between. CDR3 size: 12 residues. In germline, CDR1 is MNHEY, CDR2 SVGEGT. The CDR3 loop is CASSQVLYEQYF. For the CDR3, the DNA is TGTGCCAGCAGCCAGGTCCTCTACGAGCAGTACTTC.

V gene TRBV2 combines with J gene TRBJ2-2, with 10 nucleotides matching TRBD2. Germline CDR1 reads SNHLY; CDR2 reads FYNNEI. The CDR3 spans 15 residues. V shed 6 bases and J 6 bases; nucleotides not matched to a gene: 7. The CDR3, as DNA: TGTGCCAGCAGGGCCCCGGGACTAGCGTCCGGGGAGCTGTTTTTT. It is translated as CASRAPGLASGELFF.

The rearrangement uses TRBV2 and TRBJ2-3; 15 nucleotides agree with TRBD2. This CDR3 region has 15 residues. CDR1 and CDR2 (germline): SNHLY, FYNNEI. V gave up 3 bases and J gave up 9 bases; unmatched junction bases: 4. The CDR3 reads CASSEGTSGRTTQYF. DNA of the CDR3: TGTGCCAGCAGTGAGGGGACTAGCGGGAGGACCACGCAGTATTTT.

The rearrangement uses TRBV18 and TRBJ1-3; tentatively, D is TRBD1 (5 bases). The CDR3 consists of 16 residues. V was pared by 3 bases and J by 0 bases, with 12 bases between. Germline CDR1 is KGHSH and CDR2 is LQKENI. The CDR3 region has the DNA TGTGCCAGCTCACCCCTGGACACGGACTCTGGAAACACCATATATTTT. Translation: CASSPLDTDSGNTIYF.

The V gene is TRBV6-1, the J gene TRBJ2-5, with D perhaps matching TRBD1 (6 bases). V was cut by 1 base and J by 5 bases, with 11 bases left in between. The CDR3 has 14 residues. Germline V gene data show CDR1 as MNHNS and CDR2 as SASEGT. Here the CDR3 DNA reads TGTGCCAGCAGTGAAGACCCGAGGGGGGAGACCCAGTACTTC. The encoded protein is CASSEDPRGETQYF.

V is TRBV20-1 and J is TRBJ2-7, with 11 bases fitting TRBD1. The CDR3 covers 16 residues. The germline CDR1 and CDR2 sequences are DFQATT and SNEGSKA (reference sequence). Trimming took 2 bases from V and 5 from J; bases not matched to a gene: 11. CDR3 protein: CSARNAGQGASHEQYF. The CDR3 region has the DNA TGCAGTGCTAGAAACGCCGGACAGGGGGCTTCCCACGAGCAGTACTTC.

In its sample, this clonotype was seen once. The chain employs TRBV4-1 and TRBJ2-5; D not certain. The V gene's germline CDR1 is MGHRA and CDR2 YSYEKL. The CDR3 loop spans 13 amino acids. Trimming took 1 base from V and 2 from J, leaving 5 bases between them. This CDR3 reads CASSQVLQETQYF. In nucleotides, the CDR3 is TGCGCCAGCAGCCAAGTTTTGCAAGAGACCCAGTACTTC.

The rearrangement joins TRBV12-3 or TRBV12-4 to TRBJ2-7, with a weak D call TRBD1 (5 bases). Trimming pared 3 bases from V and 4 bases from J, leaving 10 bases between. The CDR3 totals 13 residues. The CDR3 spells CASSFGREYEQYV. The CDR3 bases are TGTGCCAGCAGTTTCGGCAGGGAATACGAGCAGTACGTC.

The chain carries TRBV20-1 and TRBJ1-4; D is ambiguous. The CDR3 consists of 12 residues. CDR1 and CDR2 (germline): DFQATT, SNEGSKA (reference sequence). V lost 1 base and J 8 bases, leaving 8 bases between the germline ends. This CDR3 is CSARGLPEKLFF. The CDR3 nucleotides are TGCAGTGCTAGAGGCCTCCCGGAAAAACTGTTTTTT.

The gene calls are TRBV9 and TRBJ1-5; D uncertain. V was trimmed by 0 bases and J by 3 bases, leaving 10 bases between them. Germline CDR1 and CDR2: SGDLS and YYNGEE. This CDR3 region has 15 residues. CDR3 loop: CASSVAEGDNQPQHF. The CDR3 nucleotides read TGTGCCAGCAGCGTAGCCGAAGGTGACAATCAGCCCCAGCATTTT.

This clonotype was found once. This rearrangement joins TRBV20-1 to TRBJ2-7; tentatively, D is TRBD1 (5 bases). Trimming shortened V by 8 bases and J by 3 bases, and 17 bases separated the two germline ends. CDR1 and CDR2 from the germline V gene are DFQATT and SNEGSKA (reference sequence). The CDR3 is made up of 13 amino acids. The CDR3 sequence: CSTSRQGNYEQYF. The CDR3 DNA reads as TGCAGTACCAGCCGGCAGGGAAACTACGAGCAGTACTTC.

The CDR3 is CASSPRYQVTLFF. The CDR3 DNA reads TGTGCCAGCAGCCCCCGCTACCAGGTTACGCTGTTCTTC. This chain uses TRBV7-2 with TRBJ2-1; D not certain. Trimming removed 5 bases at V and 15 bases at J, with 20 bases between. Germline lookup yields CDR1 SGHTA and CDR2 FQGNSA. This CDR3 spans 13 amino acids.

V usage is TRBV13 and J usage is TRBJ2-5; 10 nucleotides agree with TRBD2. The ends lost 2 bases at V and 6 bases at J; junction bases unmatched: 6. The CDR3 has 15 amino acids. The germline gives CDR1 PRHDT, CDR2 FYEKMQ (reference sequence). The CDR3 bases are TGTGCCAGCAGCTTATTCCAGCGGGAGGGGCAGACCCAGTACTTC. Encoded protein: CASSLFQREGQTQYF.

This chain links TRBV23-1 with TRBJ2-7, with 9 bases identical to TRBD2. TRBV23-1 belongs to the ORF category, with a function that is uncertain. The CDR3 has 19 amino acids. The J segment lost 2 bases and the V segment lost 0 bases, leaving 14 bases of the junction unmatched. CDR3 protein: CASSQSVTAGGPGPYEQYV. The CDR3, as DNA: TGCGCCAGCAGTCAATCCGTGACGGCGGGAGGGCCCGGTCCCTACGAGCAGTACGTC.

The CDR3: CASSYARAFGNEQFF. In DNA, the CDR3 is TGTGCCAGCAGTTACGCCCGGGCCTTCGGGAATGAGCAGTTCTTC. The chain employs TRBV6-2 or TRBV6-3 and TRBJ2-1; D remains ambiguous. Germline CDR1 is MNHEY and CDR2 is SVGEGT. The V end was cut by 2 bases, the J end by 7 bases, with 15 bases between. This CDR3 comprises 15 residues.

The V and J genes are TRBV4-1 and TRBJ2-2; 10 bases match TRBD2. V was clipped by 4 bases and J by 0 bases; unmatched bases: 8. Germline V gene data show CDR1 as MGHRA and CDR2 as YSYEKL. This CDR3 is built from 18 residues. CDR3: CASSRPPTSGSNTGELFF. CDR3 in DNA: TGCGCCAGCAGCCGCCCACCGACTAGCGGGTCGAACACCGGGGAGCTGTTTTTT.